The 4 T cell receptor beta chains listed next were all sequenced from one sample in a study of T cells after yellow fever vaccination. TCRdb reanalysed the 5' RACE reads using MiXCR and keeps one entry per CDR3 protein. The sample contains some 350,000 distinct CDR3 sequences, roughly 4% of which appear only once. Material: PBMCs, obtained 5 days after the yellow fever booster vaccination. The origin of the receptors is a man younger than 30 who received the YFV17D yellow fever vaccine.

The V call is TRBV20-1, the J call TRBJ2-7; TRBD1 or TRBD2 may be the D gene (5 bases each). The CDR3 spans 22 residues. The V gene's germline CDR1 is DFQATT and CDR2 SNEGSKA (reference sequence). Trimming stripped 2 bases from V and 7 bases from J, with 42 bases between. The CDR3 DNA follows: TGCAGTGCTAGATTGGGATGTCTCGTGGTTCCGGTTGAGGGGCCCCCCTCCCGGGAGCAGTACGTC. Translation gives CSARLGCLVVPVEGPPSREQYV.

This clonotype has more than one count but fewer than ten. The rearrangement links TRBV15 to TRBJ2-3; TRBD2 matches at 7 bases. The ends lost 1 base at V and 5 bases at J; junction bases unmatched: 3. CDR1 and CDR2 (germline): LNHNV, YYDKDF (reference sequence). This CDR3 contains 14 residues. The CDR3, as DNA: TGTGCCACCAGCAGAGGTGGCGGGGGAGATACGCAGTATTTT. This gives the protein CATSRGGGGDTQYF.

This chain links TRBV5-6 with TRBJ2-1; 8 bases are a match to TRBD2. J gave up 8 bases and V 2 bases, and 9 bases lay outside the gene matches. This CDR3 has 15 amino acids. From germline, CDR1 is SGHDT and CDR2 YYEEEE. Here the CDR3 reads CASSFSGTSDYEQFF. The CDR3 nucleotides read TGTGCCAGCAGCTTTAGCGGGACTAGTGATTATGAGCAGTTCTTC.

This clonotype was counted between two and nine times. The rearrangement links TRBV12-3 or TRBV12-4 to TRBJ2-2, with D unresolved. Trimming removed 4 bases from V and 1 base from J, with 10 bases in between. This CDR3 has 15 residues. The CDR3 region has the DNA TGTGCCAGCAGTTCCCCTTCCCTGAACACCGGGGAGCTGTTTTTT. Its translation: CASSSPSLNTGELFF.